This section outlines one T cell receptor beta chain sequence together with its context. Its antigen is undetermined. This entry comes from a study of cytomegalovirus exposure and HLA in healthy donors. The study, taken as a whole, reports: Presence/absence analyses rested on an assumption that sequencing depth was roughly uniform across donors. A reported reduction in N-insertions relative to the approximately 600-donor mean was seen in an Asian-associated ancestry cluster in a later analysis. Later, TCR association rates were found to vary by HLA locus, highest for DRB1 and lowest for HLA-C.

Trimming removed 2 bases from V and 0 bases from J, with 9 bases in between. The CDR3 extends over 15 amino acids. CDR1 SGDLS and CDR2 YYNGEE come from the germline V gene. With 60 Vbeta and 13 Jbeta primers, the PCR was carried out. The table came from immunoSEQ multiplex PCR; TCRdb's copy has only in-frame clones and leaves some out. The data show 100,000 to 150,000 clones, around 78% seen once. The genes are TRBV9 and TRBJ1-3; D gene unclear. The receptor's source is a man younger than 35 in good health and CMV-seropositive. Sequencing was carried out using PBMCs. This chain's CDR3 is CASSVAGNSGNTIYF. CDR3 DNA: TGTGCCAGCAGCGTGGCGGGGAACTCTGGAAACACCATATATTTT.